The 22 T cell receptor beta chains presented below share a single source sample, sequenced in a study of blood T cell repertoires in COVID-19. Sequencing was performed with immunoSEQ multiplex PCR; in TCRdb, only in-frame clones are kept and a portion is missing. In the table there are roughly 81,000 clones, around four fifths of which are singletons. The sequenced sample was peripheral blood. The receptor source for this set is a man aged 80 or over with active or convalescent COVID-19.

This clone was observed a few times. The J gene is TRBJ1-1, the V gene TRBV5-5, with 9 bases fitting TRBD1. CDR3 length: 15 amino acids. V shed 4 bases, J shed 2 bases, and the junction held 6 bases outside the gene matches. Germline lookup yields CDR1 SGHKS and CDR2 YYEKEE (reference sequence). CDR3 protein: CASSPRTGDNTEAFF. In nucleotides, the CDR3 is TGTGCCAGCAGCCCGAGGACAGGGGACAACACTGAAGCTTTCTTT. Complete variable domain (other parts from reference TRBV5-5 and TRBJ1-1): DAGVTQSPTHLIKTRGQQVTLRCSPISGHKSVSWYQQVLGQGPQFIFQYYEKEERGRGNFPDRFSARQFPNYSSELNVNALLLGDSALYLCASSPRTGDNTEAFFGQGTRLTVV.

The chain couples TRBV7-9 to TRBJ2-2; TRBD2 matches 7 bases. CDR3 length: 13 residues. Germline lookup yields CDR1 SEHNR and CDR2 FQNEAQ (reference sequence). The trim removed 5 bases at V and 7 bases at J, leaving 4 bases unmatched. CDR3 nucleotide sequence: TGTGCCAGCAGCCCTGCGGGGGACGGGGAGCTGTTTTTT. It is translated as CASSPAGDGELFF.

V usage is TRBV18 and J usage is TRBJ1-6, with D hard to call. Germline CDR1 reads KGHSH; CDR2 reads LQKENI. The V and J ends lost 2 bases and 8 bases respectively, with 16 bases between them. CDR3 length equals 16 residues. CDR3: CASSPTEVRPDSPLHF. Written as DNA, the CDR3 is TGTGCCAGCTCACCAACAGAAGTTAGGCCGGATTCACCCCTCCACTTT.

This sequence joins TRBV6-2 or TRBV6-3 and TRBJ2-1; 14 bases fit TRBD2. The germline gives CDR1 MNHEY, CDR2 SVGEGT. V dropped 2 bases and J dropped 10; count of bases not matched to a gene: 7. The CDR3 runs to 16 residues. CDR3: CASSYPGTSGSGEQFF. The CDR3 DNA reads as TGTGCCAGCAGTTACCCCGGGACTAGCGGGAGTGGGGAGCAGTTCTTC.

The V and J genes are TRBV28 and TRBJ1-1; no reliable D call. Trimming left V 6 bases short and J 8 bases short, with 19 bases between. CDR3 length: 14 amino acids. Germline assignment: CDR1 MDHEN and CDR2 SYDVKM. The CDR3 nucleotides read TGTGCCAGCAGCATCGCGCTCGGGAGCAGGGAAGCTTTCTTT. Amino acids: CASSIALGSREAFF.

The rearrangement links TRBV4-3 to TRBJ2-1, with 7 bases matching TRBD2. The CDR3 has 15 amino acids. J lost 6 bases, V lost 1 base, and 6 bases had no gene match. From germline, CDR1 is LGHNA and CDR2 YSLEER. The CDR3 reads CASSQGTRAANEQFF. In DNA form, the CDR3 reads TGCGCCAGCAGCCAAGGGACTAGAGCCGCCAATGAGCAGTTCTTC.

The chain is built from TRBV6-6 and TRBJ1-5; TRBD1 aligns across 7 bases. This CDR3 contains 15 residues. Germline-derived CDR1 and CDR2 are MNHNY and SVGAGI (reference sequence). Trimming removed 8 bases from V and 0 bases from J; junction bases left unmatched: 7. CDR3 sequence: CASHLDRVSNQPQHF. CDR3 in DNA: TGTGCCAGCCATCTCGACAGGGTTAGCAATCAGCCCCAGCATTTT.

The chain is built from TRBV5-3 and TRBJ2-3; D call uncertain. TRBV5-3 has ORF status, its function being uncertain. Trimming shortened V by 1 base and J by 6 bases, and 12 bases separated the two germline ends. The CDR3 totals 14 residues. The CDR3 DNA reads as TGTGCCAGAAGCTTGTCGGGTATACACGATACGCAGTATTTT. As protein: CARSLSGIHDTQYF.

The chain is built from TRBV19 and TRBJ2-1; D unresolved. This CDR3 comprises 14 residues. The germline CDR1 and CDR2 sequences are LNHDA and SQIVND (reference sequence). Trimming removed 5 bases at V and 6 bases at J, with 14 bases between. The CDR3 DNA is TGTGCCAGTAGTTCGGTCTCCCGGGTCAATGAGCAGTTCTTC. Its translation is CASSSVSRVNEQFF.

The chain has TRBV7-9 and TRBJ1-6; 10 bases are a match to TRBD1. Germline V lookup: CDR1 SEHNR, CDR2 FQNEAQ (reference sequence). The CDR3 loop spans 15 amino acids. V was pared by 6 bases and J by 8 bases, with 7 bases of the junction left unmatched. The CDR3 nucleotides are TGTGCCAGCAGACCCCCCGGGACAGGGGATTCACCCCTCCACTTT. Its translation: CASRPPGTGDSPLHF.

The CDR3 sequence: CASTTPPGAGANVLTF. CDR3 nucleotides: TGTGCCAGCACGACCCCTCCAGGGGCCGGGGCCAACGTCCTGACTTTC. This chain uses TRBV28 with TRBJ2-6; tentatively, D is TRBD1 (6 bases). The CDR3 is made up of 16 amino acids. From germline, CDR1 is MDHEN and CDR2 SYDVKM. V was pared by 7 bases and J by 4 bases, with 17 bases between.

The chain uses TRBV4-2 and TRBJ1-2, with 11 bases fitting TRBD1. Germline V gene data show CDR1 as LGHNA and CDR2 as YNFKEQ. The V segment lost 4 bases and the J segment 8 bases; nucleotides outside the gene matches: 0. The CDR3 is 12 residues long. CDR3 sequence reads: CASSRTGGGYTF. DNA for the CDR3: TGTGCCAGCAGCCGGACAGGGGGCGGCTACACCTTC.

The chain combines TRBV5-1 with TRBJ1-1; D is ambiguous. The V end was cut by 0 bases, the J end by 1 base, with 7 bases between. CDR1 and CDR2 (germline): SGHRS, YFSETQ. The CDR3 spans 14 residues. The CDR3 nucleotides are TGCGCCAGCAGCTTGGTTGGGAGGAACACTGAAGCTTTCTTT. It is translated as CASSLVGRNTEAFF.

The CDR3 DNA reads TGTGCCAGCAGTTTAGGGCAGCCAGAGTCTGAAGCTTTCTTT. Amino acids: CASSLGQPESEAFF. The chain recombines TRBV28 with TRBJ1-1; D call uncertain. This CDR3 has 14 amino acids. Trimming removed 2 bases at V and 6 bases at J, with 13 bases between. The germline gives CDR1 MDHEN, CDR2 SYDVKM.

The CDR3: CASSFRQGLNQPQHF. Written as DNA, the CDR3 is TGTGCCAGCAGTTTCCGTCAGGGACTGAATCAGCCCCAGCATTTT. This chain uses TRBV27 with TRBJ1-5; D is possibly TRBD1 (5 bases). Trimming stripped 3 bases from V and 4 bases from J, with 13 bases between. The V gene's germline CDR1 is MNHEY and CDR2 SMNVEV (reference sequence). The CDR3 runs to 15 residues.

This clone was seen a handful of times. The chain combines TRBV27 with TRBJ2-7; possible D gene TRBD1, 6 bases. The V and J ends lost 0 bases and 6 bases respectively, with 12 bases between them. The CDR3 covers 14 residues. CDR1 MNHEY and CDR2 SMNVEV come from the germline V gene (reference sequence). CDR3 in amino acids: CASSLSGGAGEQYF. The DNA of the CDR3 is TGTGCCAGCAGTTTATCTGGGGGCGCGGGCGAGCAGTACTTC.

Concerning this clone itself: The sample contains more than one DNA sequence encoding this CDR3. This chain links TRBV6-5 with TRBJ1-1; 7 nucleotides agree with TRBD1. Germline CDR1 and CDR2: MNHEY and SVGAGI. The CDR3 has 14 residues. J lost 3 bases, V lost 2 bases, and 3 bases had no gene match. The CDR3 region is CASSYGQGDTEAFF. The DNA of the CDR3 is TGTGCCAGCAGTTACGGCCAGGGGGACACTGAAGCTTTCTTT.

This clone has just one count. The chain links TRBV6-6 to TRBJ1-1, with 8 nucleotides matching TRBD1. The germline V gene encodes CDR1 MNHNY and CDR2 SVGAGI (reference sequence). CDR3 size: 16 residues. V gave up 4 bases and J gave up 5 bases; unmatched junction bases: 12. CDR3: CASSSRGDRKRTEAFF. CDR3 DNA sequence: TGTGCCAGCAGTTCCCGTGGGGACAGGAAGAGGACTGAAGCTTTCTTT.

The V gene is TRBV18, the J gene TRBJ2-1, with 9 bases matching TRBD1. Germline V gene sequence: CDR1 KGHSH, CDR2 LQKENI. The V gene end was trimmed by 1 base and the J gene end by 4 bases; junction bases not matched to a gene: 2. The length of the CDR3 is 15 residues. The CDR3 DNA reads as TGTGCCAGCTCACCACGCGGACAGGGGTACAATGAGCAGTTCTTC. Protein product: CASSPRGQGYNEQFF.

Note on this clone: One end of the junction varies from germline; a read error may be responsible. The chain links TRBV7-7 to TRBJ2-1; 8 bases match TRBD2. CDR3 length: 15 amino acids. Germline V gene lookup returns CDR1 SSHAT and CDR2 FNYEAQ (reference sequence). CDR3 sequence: CASSLRTAGVSEQFF. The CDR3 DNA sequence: TGTGCTAGCAGCTTAAGAACAGCGGGAGTATCTGAGCAGTTCTTC.

The CDR3 coding sequence is TGTGCCAGCAGTGCCGCGACAGGGTCATTCACAGATACGCAGTATTTT. Translated: CASSAATGSFTDTQYF. V is TRBV13 and J is TRBJ2-3; 7 positions match TRBD1. J lost 2 bases, V lost 6 bases, and 11 bases had no gene match. The CDR3 extends over 16 amino acids. CDR1 is PRHDT and CDR2 is FYEKMQ in the germline V gene (reference sequence).

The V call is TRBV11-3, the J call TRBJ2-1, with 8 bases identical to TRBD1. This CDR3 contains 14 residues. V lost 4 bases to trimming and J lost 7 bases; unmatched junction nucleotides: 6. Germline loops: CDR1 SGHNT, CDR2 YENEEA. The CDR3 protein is CASSSRDRRNEQFF. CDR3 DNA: TGTGCCAGCAGCTCCCGGGACAGGCGAAATGAGCAGTTCTTC. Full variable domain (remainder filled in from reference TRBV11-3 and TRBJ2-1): EAGVVQSPRYKIIEKKQPVAFWCNPISGHNTLYWYLQNLGQGPELLIRYENEEAVDDSQLPKDRFSAERLKGVDSTLKIQPAELGDSAVYLCASSSRDRRNEQFFGPGTRLTVL.